This T cell receptor beta chain was retrieved from a study of CD8 T cells in Susac syndrome. This CDR3 has 16 amino acids. V lost 2 bases to trimming and J lost 8 bases, with 18 bases between them. Germline CDR1 SGHTA, CDR2 FQGNSA. RNA amounts of about 0.5 to 1 ug underwent reverse transcription with random hexamers. TCRdb redid the calling of the immunoSEQ multiplex PCR reads with MiXCR, one entry per CDR3 protein. Among 90,000 to 150,000 distinct CDR3 sequences listed, around 94% were seen once. The origin of this receptor is a human donor in good health. Specimen: CD4+ T cells from PBMCs. V gene TRBV7-2 combines with J gene TRBJ1-4, with D possibly being TRBD1 (5 bases). This CDR3 is CASSLPPRGVGEKLFF. In nucleotides, the CDR3 is TGTGCCAGCAGCTTACCCCCCCGGGGGGTGGGGGAAAAACTGTTTTTT.